These T cell receptor beta chains were read from a single sample in a study of tumor-infiltrating lymphocytes in primary liver carcinoma. TCRdb ran MiXCR on the multiplex PCR reads and lists one entry per CDR3 protein. The profile shows tens of thousands of distinct CDR3 sequences, 65% to 85% of them singletons. Sequenced sample: liver tumor tissue from sampling region 1. The receptor source for this set is a man aged 35-49 years with primary liver carcinoma and hepatitis B virus infection. Each CDR3 is given with its conserved first and last residue. A D gene is named only where the DNA matches it firmly. The size of a clone is reported for some rows only, either as once, few or many, or as a class for expanded clones.

j_call | clone_size | d_call | v_call | cdr3_nt | cdr3_aa
TRBJ2-4 | NA | NA | TRBV5-6 | TGTGCCAGCGGCTTGGGTACAGCCAAAAACATTCAGCACTTC | CASGLGTAKNIQHF
TRBJ2-2 | NA | NA | TRBV11-2 | TGTGCCAGCAGCTTTGCGGGATCGAGTATCGGGGGGCTGTTTTTT | CASSFAGSSIGGLFF
TRBJ2-3 | NA | NA | TRBV11-2 | TGTGCCAGCATCGCCAGCACAGGTACGCAGTGTTTT | CASIASTGTQCF
TRBJ2-1 | NA | NA | TRBV5-5 | TGTGTCAGCAGCTTGGTTCCCGGACGATGCAATGAGCAGTTCTTC | CVSSLVPGRCNEQFF
TRBJ2-3 | NA | NA | TRBV28 | TGTGTCAGCAATTTATCCCCGGGAGCCACAGATACGCAGTATTTT | CVSNLSPGATDTQYF
TRBJ2-7 | NA | TRBD1 | TRBV6-5 | TGTGCCTGCAGGCCCGGACAGGCAGTATCCTTTAACGAGCAGTACTTC | CACRPGQAVSFNEQYF
TRBJ2-7 | NA | TRBD2 | TRBV5-1 | TGCGCCAGCAACTTAGACATGGACCCGGGGGGAGGCTGCGAGCAGTACTTC | CASNLDMDPGGGCEQYF
TRBJ1-3 | NA | NA | TRBV30 | TGTACCTGGGAGTTACAGTCTGGAACCACCATATATTTT | CTWELQSGTTIYF
TRBJ2-5 | NA | NA | TRBV11-2 | TGTGCCAGCAGCTTAGATATCGGGGACCGCGAATACTTC | CASSLDIGDREYF
TRBJ2-3 | few | NA | TRBV5-5 | TGTGTCAGCAGTCCGGTGGGGGAGGGCACAGATACGCAGTATTTT | CVSSPVGEGTDTQYF
TRBJ2-2 | once | NA | TRBV7-8 | TGTGCCAGCAGCTTTCTTCGGGCGGTTAACACCATGGAGCTGTTTTTT | CASSFLRAVNTMELFF
TRBJ2-5 | many | TRBD2 | TRBV28 | TGTGCCAGCAGTTTACTTGTCGGTAGCGGGATGATTGAGACCCAGTACTTC | CASSLLVGSGMIETQYF
TRBJ2-7 | NA | TRBD2 | TRBV7-9 | TGTGTCAGCGCGCCCTTAACCGGGACTAGCGGGAGTAGATACGAGCAGTACTTC | CVSAPLTGTSGSRYEQYF
TRBJ1-6 | NA | NA | TRBV12-3/TRBV12-4 | TGTGCAAGCAGTTTAAAGAATTTACCCCTCTACTTT | CASSLKNLPLYF
TRBJ2-7 | NA | NA | TRBV6-1 | TGCGTCAGCGGTGAAGCGGGTCAAGGGTGGAACGAGCAGTACTTC | CVSGEAGQGWNEQYF
TRBJ2-5 | NA | NA | TRBV11-2 | TGTACCAGCAGACAAACAGGGCAAGAGACCCAGTACTTC | CTSRQTGQETQYF
TRBJ2-1 | NA | TRBD2 | TRBV11-3 | TGTGCCAGCAGCGTCGGGACTAGAGATATTAGTGAGCAGTTCTTC | CASSVGTRDISEQFF
TRBJ2-7 | NA | NA | TRBV6-1 | TGTGCAAGCAGTGGAGCGGGACACTCCTATGAGCAGTACTTC | CASSGAGHSYEQYF
TRBJ2-1 | NA | NA | TRBV11-2 | TGTGCCAGCAACTTATACCCGCTAGTTAGTGAGAAGTTCTTC | CASNLYPLVSEKFF
TRBJ2-7 | NA | NA | TRBV4-1 | TGCACCAGCAGCCAATTCCTAGTGGAGCCACTTTACGAGCAGTACTTC | CTSSQFLVEPLYEQYF
TRBJ2-7 | NA | TRBD1 | TRBV28 | TGTGCTAGCATCCTGACAGGGGGCTCCTACAAGCAGTACTTC | CASILTGGSYKQYF
TRBJ2-7 | NA | NA | TRBV29-1 | TGCAGCGTTGAAGTAAGAACAAACCGACAGTACTTC | CSVEVRTNRQYF
TRBJ2-7 | NA | TRBD1 | TRBV6-1 | TGTGCCTGCAGAGAGAGACAGGGGAGCTCCTACGAGCAGTACTTC | CACRERQGSSYEQYF
TRBJ2-6 | NA | NA | TRBV7-8 | TGTGCCAGTAGCATCCTTGTCGGGGTTGTGGCCAACGTCCTGACTTTC | CASSILVGVVANVLTF
TRBJ2-7 | few | NA | TRBV4-3 | TGCGCCAGCAGCCAAGATCATGAGACTCCCTACGAGCACTACTTC | CASSQDHETPYEHYF
TRBJ1-1 | NA | TRBD1 | TRBV11-2 | TGTGCCAGTAGCCCATCCAGGGGGTTTGTGAACACTGATGCTTTCTTT | CASSPSRGFVNTDAFF
TRBJ2-7 | NA | NA | TRBV4-1 | TGCGCCAGCAGCCATGCCAGCAGCACCTCCTACGAGCAGTACTTC | CASSHASSTSYEQYF
TRBJ2-1 | NA | NA | TRBV6-2/TRBV6-3 | TGTGCCAGCAGGGCCGGCGGTCGACGGGATGAGCAGTTCTTC | CASRAGGRRDEQFF
TRBJ2-6 | NA | TRBD1 | TRBV5-5 | TGTGCCAGTAACTTATGGACAGGGCTTGATGGGGCCAACGTCCTGACTTTC | CASNLWTGLDGANVLTF
TRBJ2-7 | NA | NA | TRBV5-1 | TGCGTCAGCAGCTTGGGGGACCGTTCCTACGAGCAGTACTTC | CVSSLGDRSYEQYF
TRBJ2-7 | few | NA | TRBV11-2 | TGTGCCAGCAGCTGGGGGCCCCTCGAGCAGCACTTC | CASSWGPLEQHF
TRBJ2-7 | NA | NA | TRBV11-2 | TGTGCCAGCAACTTAGCTCCGGGACAAGGGGCGGTGCAGGACTTC | CASNLAPGQGAVQDF
TRBJ2-7 | many | NA | TRBV11-3 | TGTGCCAGCAGCTTCTCGGACAGTTCCTACGAGCAGTACTTC | CASSFSDSSYEQYF
TRBJ1-1 | once | NA | TRBV28 | TGTTCCAGCAGTTTACCCCCTGGGATTAACACTGAAGCTTTCTTT | CSSSLPPGINTEAFF
TRBJ2-7 | many | TRBD2 | TRBV6-5 | TGTGCCAGCATTGACGGGAGGGCTCCCTACGAGCAGTACTTC | CASIDGRAPYEQYF
TRBJ2-7 | NA | NA | TRBV11-3 | TGTGTCAGCACCCACGGAGGGGGGGCCGCCTTTTACCTCTACGAGCAGTACTTC | CVSTHGGGAAFYLYEQYF
TRBJ2-1 | few | TRBD2 | TRBV29-1 | TGCAGTCTATCGGGACTAGGAGACAATGAGCAGTTCTTC | CSLSGLGDNEQFF
TRBJ2-2 | NA | NA | TRBV12-3/TRBV12-4 | TGTGCCAACAGCCGCTACTCGACCGGGGAGCTGTTTTTT | CANSRYSTGELFF
TRBJ1-1 | NA | NA | TRBV6-2/TRBV6-3 | TGCGCCAGCAGTTGCCCAGAGCTGGACACTGAAGCTTTCTTT | CASSCPELDTEAFF
TRBJ2-5 | few | NA | TRBV7-9 | TGTGCTAGCACCGCGACAGAGTCTTGGACCCAGTACTTC | CASTATESWTQYF
TRBJ2-7 | NA | NA | TRBV12-3/TRBV12-4 | TGTGCCAGCAGTTTAGGACAGGCGTCCAACTACGAGCAGTGCTTC | CASSLGQASNYEQCF
TRBJ2-7 | NA | TRBD1 | TRBV6-5 | TGTGCCAGGAGGCCCGGACAGGCAGCGCCCTTTTACGAGCAGTACTTC | CARRPGQAAPFYEQYF
TRBJ2-7 | NA | NA | TRBV11-1 | TGCGCCAACAGCTCAAGAGGCTCTTTCAGCCTCTACGGGCAGTACTTC | CANSSRGSFSLYGQYF
TRBJ1-4 | NA | NA | TRBV11-2 | TGTGCCAGCAGCCCGAAGCGTCAAAGGACCTCCGCAACTAATGAAAAACTGCCTTTT | CASSPKRQRTSATNEKLPF
TRBJ2-1 | NA | NA | TRBV11-1 | TGTGCCAGCACCTTAACCGGGACAATCTACAATGAGCGGTTCTTC | CASTLTGTIYNERFF
TRBJ2-7 | NA | TRBD2 | TRBV4-2 | TGTACCAGCAGTGGAAAATCGGGACTAGCGGGAGGGCCACACGAGCAGTACTTT | CTSSGKSGLAGGPHEQYF
TRBJ2-7 | NA | NA | TRBV7-8 | TGTGCCAACAGCATCTCATCCAGGGAGCAGTACTTC | CANSISSREQYF
TRBJ2-3 | once | NA | TRBV5-1 | TGCACCAGCAGCTTGGCAGCGGGTTATAGCACAGATATGCAGTATTTT | CTSSLAAGYSTDMQYF
TRBJ2-2 | NA | NA | TRBV11-2 | TGTGCCAGCAGCTTTGCGAAATCGAGCACCGGGGAGCTGTTTTTT | CASSFAKSSTGELFF